This T cell receptor beta chain was identified during a study of vaccination effects on CD4 cells after COVID-19. The CDR3 loop spans 16 amino acids. V shed 0 bases, J shed 6 bases, and the junction held 8 bases outside the gene matches. The germline V gene has CDR1 SGHDN and CDR2 FVKESK. Libraries were prepared by immunoSEQ multiplex PCR; TCRdb keeps only in-frame clonotypes and omits some of them. This repertoire shows fewer than 70,000 clones, about 80% found once; its top ten account for less than 15%. Viral peptide pools were used in the ViraFEST assay to expand antigen-specific CD4+ T cells, and sequencing came afterward. Culturing for about ten days preceded CD4+ T cell isolation. None of the vaccinated had previously contracted SARS-CoV-2, and their nucleocapsid antibodies tested negative. Study results and limitations: Recruitment yielded few convalescent patients, and the study had no early post-infection timepoints.

Regarding this clone: As yet, its antigen is unknown.

The rearrangement uses TRBV14 and TRBJ2-1, with TRBD2 matching 7 bases. The material was CD4+ T cells from PBMCs cultured with SARS-CoV-2 spike peptides, obtained before COVID-19 vaccination. The source of this sequence is a human donor who received a COVID-19 vaccine. The CDR3 spells CASSQEGTTLANEQFF. For the CDR3, the DNA is TGTGCCAGCAGCCAAGAGGGGACTACCCTCGCCAATGAGCAGTTCTTC.